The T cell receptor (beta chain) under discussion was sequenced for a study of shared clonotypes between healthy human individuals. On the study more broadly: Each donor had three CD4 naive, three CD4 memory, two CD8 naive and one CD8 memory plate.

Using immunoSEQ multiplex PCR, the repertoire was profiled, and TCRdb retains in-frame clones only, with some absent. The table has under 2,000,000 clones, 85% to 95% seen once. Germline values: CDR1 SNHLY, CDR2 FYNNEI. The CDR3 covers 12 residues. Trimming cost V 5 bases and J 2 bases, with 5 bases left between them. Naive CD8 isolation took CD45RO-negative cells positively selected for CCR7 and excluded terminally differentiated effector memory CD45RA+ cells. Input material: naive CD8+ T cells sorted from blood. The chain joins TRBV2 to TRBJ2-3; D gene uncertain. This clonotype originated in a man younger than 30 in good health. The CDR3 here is CASSRDTDTQYF. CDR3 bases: TGTGCCAGCAGTAGAGACACAGATACGCAGTATTTT. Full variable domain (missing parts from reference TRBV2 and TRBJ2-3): EPEVTQTPSHQVTQMGQEVILRCVPISNHLYFYWYRQILGQKVEFLVSFYNNEISEKSEIFDDQFSVERPDGSNFTLKIRSTKLEDSAMYFCASSRDTDTQYFGPGTRLTVL.